The rows below give T cell receptor beta chains drawn from one sample of a study of cytomegalovirus exposure and HLA in healthy donors. Libraries were prepared by immunoSEQ multiplex PCR; TCRdb keeps only in-frame clonotypes and omits some of them. The table lists some 82,000 clones, 70% to 85% of them singletons, with roughly 2.4% in the top ten. Sequences were obtained from PBMCs. Receptor source: a woman aged 45-59 years in good health and CMV-seronegative. CDR3s include the opening cysteine and the closing phenylalanine or tryptophan. Size is omitted from some rows. Given values are once, few, many or a class for expanded clones.

j_call | v_call | clone_size | cdr3_aa
TRBJ2-5 | TRBV7-9 | . | CASSLVGVQETQYF
TRBJ2-1 | TRBV5-6 | . | CASSLLVGARINEQFF
TRBJ2-1 | TRBV19 | . | CASSIRNEQFF
TRBJ1-3 | TRBV4-2 | . | CASSQFGGGNTIYF
TRBJ2-1 | TRBV11-3 | . | CASSSLAGARNEQFF
TRBJ1-2 | TRBV19 | . | CASSPNSYGYTF
TRBJ2-3 | TRBV27 | once | CAGGSSTDTQYF
TRBJ2-2 | TRBV4-1 | . | CASSQETGPNTGELFF
TRBJ1-1 | TRBV28 | . | CATWFRTGNTEAFF
TRBJ1-5 | TRBV7-9 | few | CASSLGTGFQPQHF
TRBJ2-7 | TRBV19 | . | CASSTLLAAASYEQYF
TRBJ1-2 | TRBV5-1 | . | CASSLEQGGGYTF
TRBJ2-1 | TRBV7-9 | . | CASSLIQLAAGANEQFF
TRBJ2-3 | TRBV4-1 | . | CASSQDRRAPISTDTQYF
TRBJ2-1 | TRBV11-2 | . | CASSPPSGNEQFF
TRBJ2-5 | TRBV5-6 | . | CASSHTGKTQYF
TRBJ2-1 | TRBV19 | . | CASSAGWRVSNNEQFF
TRBJ2-5 | TRBV9 | . | CASSPSRGKETQYF
TRBJ2-7 | TRBV5-4 | . | CASSPGQGASFEQYF
TRBJ1-2 | TRBV19 | . | CASTIRDSPLYGYTF
TRBJ1-1 | TRBV5-1 | few | CASSLWSDMNTEAFF
TRBJ2-1 | TRBV6-5 | . | CASSYSKFLRTDEQFF
TRBJ1-4 | TRBV28 | . | CASREQGPYEKLFF
TRBJ1-3 | TRBV2 | few | CASSVQGEGGNTIYF
TRBJ2-5 | TRBV2 | few | CASRASGGEETQYF
TRBJ2-7 | TRBV6-6 | few | CASSYPGTQYEQYF
TRBJ1-1 | TRBV5-1 | . | CASSLQGSGEAFF
TRBJ2-5 | TRBV7-9 | . | CASVDPGYQETQYF
TRBJ2-5 | TRBV5-6 | . | CASSLDQGRAQYF
TRBJ2-2 | TRBV2 | . | CASQKGSGYGELFF
TRBJ2-1 | TRBV5-6 | few | CASSLVFGGNYNEQFF
TRBJ2-1 | TRBV5-6 | . | CASSFRGGRGNNEQFF
TRBJ2-1 | TRBV4-2 | . | CASSHIGGSSDEQFF